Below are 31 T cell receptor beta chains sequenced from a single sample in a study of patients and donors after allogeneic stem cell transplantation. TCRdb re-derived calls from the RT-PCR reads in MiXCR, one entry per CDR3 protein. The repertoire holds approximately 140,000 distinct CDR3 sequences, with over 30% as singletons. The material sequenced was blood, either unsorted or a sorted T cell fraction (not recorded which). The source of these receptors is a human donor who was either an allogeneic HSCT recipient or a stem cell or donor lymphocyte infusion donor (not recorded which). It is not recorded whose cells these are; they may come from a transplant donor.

The CDR3 region has the DNA TGCAGTGCTAGACAGGGTTTTTTGTCTGGTTCACCCCTCCACTTT. Translating it yields CSARQGFLSGSPLHF. The chain employs TRBV20-1 and TRBJ1-6, with a weak D call TRBD1 (5 bases). This CDR3 has 15 amino acids. The germline CDR1 and CDR2 sequences are DFQATT and SNEGSKA (reference sequence). V was pared by 2 bases and J by 9 bases, with 17 bases between.

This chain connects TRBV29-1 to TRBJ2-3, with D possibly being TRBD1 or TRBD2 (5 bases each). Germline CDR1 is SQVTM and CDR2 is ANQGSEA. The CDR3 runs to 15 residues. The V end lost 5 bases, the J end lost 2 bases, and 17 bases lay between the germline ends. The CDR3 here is CSVYGTQELTDTQYF. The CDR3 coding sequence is TGCAGCGTTTACGGGACCCAGGAACTCACAGATACGCAGTATTTT.

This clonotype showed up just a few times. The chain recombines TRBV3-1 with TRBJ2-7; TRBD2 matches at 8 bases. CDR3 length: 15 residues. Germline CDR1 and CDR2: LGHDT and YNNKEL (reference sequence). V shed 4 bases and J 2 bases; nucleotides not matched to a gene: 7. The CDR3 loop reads CASSRKRGPAYEQYF. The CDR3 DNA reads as TGTGCCAGCAGCCGGAAGCGGGGGCCAGCCTACGAGCAGTACTTC.

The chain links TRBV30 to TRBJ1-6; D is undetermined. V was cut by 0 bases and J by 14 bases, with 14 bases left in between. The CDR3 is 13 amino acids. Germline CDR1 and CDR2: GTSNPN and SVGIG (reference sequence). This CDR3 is CAWSVDSAGSLHF. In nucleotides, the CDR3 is TGTGCCTGGAGTGTTGACTCGGCGGGATCCCTCCACTTT.

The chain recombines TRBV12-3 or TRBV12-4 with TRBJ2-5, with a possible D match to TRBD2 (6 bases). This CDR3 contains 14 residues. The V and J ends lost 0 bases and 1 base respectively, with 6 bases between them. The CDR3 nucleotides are TGTGCCAGCAGTTTAGCTAGCGGCCAAGAGACCCAGTACTTC. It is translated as CASSLASGQETQYF.

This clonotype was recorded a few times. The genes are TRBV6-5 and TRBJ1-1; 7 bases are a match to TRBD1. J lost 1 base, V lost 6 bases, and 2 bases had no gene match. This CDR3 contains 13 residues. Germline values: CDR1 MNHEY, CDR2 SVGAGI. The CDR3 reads CASRTGPNTEAFF. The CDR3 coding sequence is TGTGCCAGCAGGACAGGGCCGAACACTGAAGCTTTCTTT.

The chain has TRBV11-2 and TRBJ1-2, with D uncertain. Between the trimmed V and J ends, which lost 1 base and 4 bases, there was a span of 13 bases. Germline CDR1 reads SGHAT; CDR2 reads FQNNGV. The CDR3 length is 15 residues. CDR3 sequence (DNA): TGTGCCAGCAGCTTAGCGGCTCTGAGTCCCTATGGCTACACCTTC. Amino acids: CASSLAALSPYGYTF.

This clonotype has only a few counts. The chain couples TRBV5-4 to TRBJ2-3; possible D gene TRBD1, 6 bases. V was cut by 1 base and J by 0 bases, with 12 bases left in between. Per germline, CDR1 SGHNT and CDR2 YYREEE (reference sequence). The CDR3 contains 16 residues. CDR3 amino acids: CASSLTGFASTDTQYF. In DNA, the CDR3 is TGTGCCAGCAGCTTGACAGGGTTCGCCAGCACAGATACGCAGTATTTT.

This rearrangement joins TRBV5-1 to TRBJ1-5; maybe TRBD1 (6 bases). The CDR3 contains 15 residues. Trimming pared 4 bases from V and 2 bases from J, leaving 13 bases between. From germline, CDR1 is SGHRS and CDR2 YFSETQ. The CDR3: CASSKAGEGNQPQHF. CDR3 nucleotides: TGCGCCAGCAGCAAGGCAGGGGAGGGCAATCAGCCCCAGCATTTT.

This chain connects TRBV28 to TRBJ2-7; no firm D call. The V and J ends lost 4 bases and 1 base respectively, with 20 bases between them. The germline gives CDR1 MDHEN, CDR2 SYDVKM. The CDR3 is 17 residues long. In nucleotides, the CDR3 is TGTGCCAGCAGTTCCATCCTCGACCTAGAGAGGTCCTACGAGCAGTACTTC. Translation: CASSSILDLERSYEQYF.

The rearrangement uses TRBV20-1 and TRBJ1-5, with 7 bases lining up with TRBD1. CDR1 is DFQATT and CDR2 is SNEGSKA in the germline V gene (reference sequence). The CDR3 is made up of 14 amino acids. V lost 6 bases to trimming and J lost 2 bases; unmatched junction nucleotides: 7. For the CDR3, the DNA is TGCAGTGCCCCGACAGGGCAAGGCAATCAGCCCCAGCATTTT. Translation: CSAPTGQGNQPQHF.

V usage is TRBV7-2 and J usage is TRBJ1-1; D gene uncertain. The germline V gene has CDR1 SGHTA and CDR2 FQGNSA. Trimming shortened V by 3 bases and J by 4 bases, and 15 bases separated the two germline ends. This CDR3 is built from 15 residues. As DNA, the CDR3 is TGTGCCAGCAGCTTGTATTACGGGGTGCCCACTGAAGCTTTCTTT. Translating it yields CASSLYYGVPTEAFF. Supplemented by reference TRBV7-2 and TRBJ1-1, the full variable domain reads GAGVSQSPSNKVTEKGKDVELRCDPISGHTALYWYRQSLGQGLEFLIYFQGNSAPDKSGLPSDRFSAERTGGSVSTLTIQRTQQEDSAVYLCASSLYYGVPTEAFFGQGTRLTVV.

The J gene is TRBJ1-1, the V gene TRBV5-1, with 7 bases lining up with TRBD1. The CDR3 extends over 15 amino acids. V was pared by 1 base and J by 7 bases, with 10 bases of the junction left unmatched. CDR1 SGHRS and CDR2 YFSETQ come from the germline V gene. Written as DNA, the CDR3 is TGCGCCAGCAGCTTGTGGCCCCGGACAGGATTTGAAGCTTTCTTT. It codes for CASSLWPRTGFEAFF. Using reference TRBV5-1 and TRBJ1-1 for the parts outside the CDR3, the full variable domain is KAGVTQTPRYLIKTRGQQVTLSCSPISGHRSVSWYQQTPGQGLQFLFEYFSETQRNKGNFPGRFSGRQFSNSRSEMNVSTLELGDSALYLCASSLWPRTGFEAFFGQGTRLTVV.

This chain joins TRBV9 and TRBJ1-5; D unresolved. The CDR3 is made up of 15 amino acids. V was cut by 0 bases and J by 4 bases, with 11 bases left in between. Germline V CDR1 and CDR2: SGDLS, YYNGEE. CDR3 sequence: CASSVDPGRNQPQHF. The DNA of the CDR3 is TGTGCCAGCAGCGTAGATCCAGGAAGGAATCAGCCCCAGCATTTT.

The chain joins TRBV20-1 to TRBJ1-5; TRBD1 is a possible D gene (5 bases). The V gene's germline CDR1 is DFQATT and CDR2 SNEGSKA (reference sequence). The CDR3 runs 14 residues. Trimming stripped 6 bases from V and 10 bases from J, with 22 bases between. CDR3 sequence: CSARFWGEGSPQHF. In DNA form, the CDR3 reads TGCAGTGCCCGTTTCTGGGGCGAAGGCTCCCCCCAGCATTTT.

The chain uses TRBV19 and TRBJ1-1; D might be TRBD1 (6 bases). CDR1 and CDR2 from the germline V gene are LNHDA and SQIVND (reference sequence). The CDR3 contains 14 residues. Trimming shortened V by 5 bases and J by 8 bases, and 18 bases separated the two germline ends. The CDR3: CASSAHRDILEAFF. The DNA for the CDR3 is TGTGCCAGTAGTGCCCACCGGGACATTCTCGAAGCTTTCTTT.

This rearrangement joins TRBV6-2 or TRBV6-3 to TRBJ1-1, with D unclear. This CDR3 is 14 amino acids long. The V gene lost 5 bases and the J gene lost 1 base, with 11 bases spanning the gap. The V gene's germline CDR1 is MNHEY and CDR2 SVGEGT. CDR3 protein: CASSGQTANTEAFF. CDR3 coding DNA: TGTGCCAGCAGTGGGCAAACTGCGAACACTGAAGCTTTCTTT.

The CDR3 bases are TGTGCCAGCAGTTATCCCGGCTCACCCAAGGGCTACACCTTC. Translating it yields CASSYPGSPKGYTF. This chain connects TRBV6-2 or TRBV6-3 to TRBJ1-2; D is ambiguous. This CDR3 region has 14 residues. Between the trimmed V and J ends, which lost 3 bases and 8 bases, there was a span of 16 bases. Germline V gene lookup returns CDR1 MNHEY and CDR2 SVGEGT.

CDR3 region: CAISEDRGPFPNYGYTF. Written as DNA, the CDR3 is TGTGCCATCAGTGAGGACAGGGGGCCTTTTCCTAACTATGGCTACACCTTC. This chain connects TRBV10-3 to TRBJ1-2; 10 bases map to TRBD1. Losses at the gene ends were 2 bases for V and 0 bases for J; bases not matched to a gene: 6. The CDR3 runs 17 residues. Germline V gene lookup returns CDR1 ENHRY and CDR2 SYGVKD.

The chain's CDR3 is CASSQVGRGGTEAFF. The CDR3 coding sequence is TGTGCCAGCAGCCAGGTGGGTCGTGGAGGAACTGAAGCTTTCTTT. The chain uses TRBV4-2 and TRBJ1-1; D remains unclear. Trimming shortened V by 3 bases and J by 5 bases, and 16 bases separated the two germline ends. The CDR3 sequence is 15 residues long. Per the germline V gene, CDR1 is LGHNA and CDR2 is YNFKEQ.

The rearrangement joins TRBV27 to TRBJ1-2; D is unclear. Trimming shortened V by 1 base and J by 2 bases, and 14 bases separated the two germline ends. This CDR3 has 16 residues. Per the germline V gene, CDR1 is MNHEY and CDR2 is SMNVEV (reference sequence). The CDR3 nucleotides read TGTGCCAGCAGTTTATTGCGAAGTCGAGGGAACTATGGCTACACCTTC. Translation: CASSLLRSRGNYGYTF.

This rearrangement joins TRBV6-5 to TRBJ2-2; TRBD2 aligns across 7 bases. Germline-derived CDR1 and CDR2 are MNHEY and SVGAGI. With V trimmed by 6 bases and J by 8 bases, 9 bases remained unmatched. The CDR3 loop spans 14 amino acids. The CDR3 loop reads CASRAGVRIGELFF. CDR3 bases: TGTGCCAGCAGGGCGGGGGTCCGGATTGGGGAGCTGTTTTTT.

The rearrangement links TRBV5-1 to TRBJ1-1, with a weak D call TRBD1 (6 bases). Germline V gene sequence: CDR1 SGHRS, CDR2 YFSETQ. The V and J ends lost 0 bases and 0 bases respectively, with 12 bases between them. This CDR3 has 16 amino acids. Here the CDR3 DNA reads TGCGCCAGCAGCTTGGGTGGGGGGCTAATGAACACTGAAGCTTTCTTT. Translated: CASSLGGGLMNTEAFF. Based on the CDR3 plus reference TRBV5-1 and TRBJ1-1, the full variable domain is KAGVTQTPRYLIKTRGQQVTLSCSPISGHRSVSWYQQTPGQGLQFLFEYFSETQRNKGNFPGRFSGRQFSNSRSEMNVSTLELGDSALYLCASSLGGGLMNTEAFFGQGTRLTVV.

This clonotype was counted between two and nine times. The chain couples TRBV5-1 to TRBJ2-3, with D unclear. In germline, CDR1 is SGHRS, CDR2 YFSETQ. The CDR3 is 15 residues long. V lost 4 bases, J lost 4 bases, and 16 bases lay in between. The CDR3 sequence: CASSPQVIVADTQYF. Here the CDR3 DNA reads TGCGCCAGCAGCCCGCAGGTTATAGTCGCAGATACGCAGTATTTT.

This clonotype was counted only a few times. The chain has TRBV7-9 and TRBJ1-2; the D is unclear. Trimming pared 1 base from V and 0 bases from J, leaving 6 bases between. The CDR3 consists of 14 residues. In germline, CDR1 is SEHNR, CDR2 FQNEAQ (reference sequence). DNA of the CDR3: TGTGCCAGCAGCTTAGGTTCAGCTAACTATGGCTACACCTTC. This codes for CASSLGSANYGYTF.

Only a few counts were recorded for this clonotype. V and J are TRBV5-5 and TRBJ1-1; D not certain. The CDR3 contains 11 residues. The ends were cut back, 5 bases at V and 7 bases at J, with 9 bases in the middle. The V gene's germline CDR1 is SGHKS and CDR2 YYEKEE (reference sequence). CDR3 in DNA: TGTGCCAGCAGTTTTGACATTGAAGCTTTCTTT. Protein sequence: CASSFDIEAFF.

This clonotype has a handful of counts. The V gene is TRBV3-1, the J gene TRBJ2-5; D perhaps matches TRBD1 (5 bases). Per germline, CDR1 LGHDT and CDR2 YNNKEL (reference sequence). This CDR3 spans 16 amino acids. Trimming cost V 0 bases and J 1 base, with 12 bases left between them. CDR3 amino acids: CASSQDGAGIQETQYF. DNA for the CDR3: TGTGCCAGCAGCCAAGATGGGGCAGGGATCCAAGAGACCCAGTACTTC.

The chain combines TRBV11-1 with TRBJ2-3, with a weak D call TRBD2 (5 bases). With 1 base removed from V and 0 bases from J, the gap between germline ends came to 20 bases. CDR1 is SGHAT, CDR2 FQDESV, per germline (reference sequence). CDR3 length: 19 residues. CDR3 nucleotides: TGTGCCAGCAGCTTAGGGCAGGCAGCAAGACTAATTAGCACAGATACGCAGTATTTT. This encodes CASSLGQAARLISTDTQYF.

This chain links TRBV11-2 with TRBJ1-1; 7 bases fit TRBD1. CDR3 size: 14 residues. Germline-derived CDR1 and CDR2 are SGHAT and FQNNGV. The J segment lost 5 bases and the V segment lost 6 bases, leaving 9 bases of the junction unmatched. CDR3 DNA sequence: TGTGCCAGCAGGACAATACAGGGGAGGACTGAAGCTTTCTTT. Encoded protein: CASRTIQGRTEAFF. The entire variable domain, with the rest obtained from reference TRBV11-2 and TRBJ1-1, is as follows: EAGVAQSPRYKIIEKRQSVAFWCNPISGHATLYWYQQILGQGPKLLIQFQNNGVVDDSQLPKDRFSAERLKGVDSTLKIQPAKLEDSAVYLCASRTIQGRTEAFFGQGTRLTVV.

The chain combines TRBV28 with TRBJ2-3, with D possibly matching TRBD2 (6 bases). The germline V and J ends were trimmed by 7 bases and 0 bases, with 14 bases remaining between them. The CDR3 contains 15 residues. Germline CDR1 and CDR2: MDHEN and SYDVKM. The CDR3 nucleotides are TGTGCCAGCACCGTCGGGAGTGGCAGCACAGATACGCAGTATTTT. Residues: CASTVGSGSTDTQYF.

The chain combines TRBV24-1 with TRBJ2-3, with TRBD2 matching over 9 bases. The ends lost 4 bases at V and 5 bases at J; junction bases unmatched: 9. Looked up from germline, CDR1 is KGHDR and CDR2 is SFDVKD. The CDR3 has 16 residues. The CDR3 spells CATSDVSSGILDTQYF. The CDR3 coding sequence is TGTGCCACCAGTGACGTGTCTAGCGGGATCTTAGATACGCAGTATTTT.